A single sample is the source of the 22 T cell receptor beta chains below, sequenced in a study of blood T cell repertoires in COVID-19. Repertoires were generated with immunoSEQ multiplex PCR, while TCRdb's copy carries only in-frame clones and drops some. The data hold more than 15,000 clones, with roughly 90% observed a single time. Sequenced: peripheral blood. Source of these receptors: a human donor in a cohort sampled during active COVID-19.

The chain uses TRBV6-4 and TRBJ2-3; tentatively, D is TRBD1 (6 bases). V lost 6 bases to trimming and J lost 2 bases, with 15 bases between them. The CDR3 loop spans 15 amino acids. Germline V gene data show CDR1 as MRHNA and CDR2 as SNTAGT. In DNA, the CDR3 is TGTGCCAGCAGACCCGCAGGGGTCTCCACAGATACGCAGTATTTT. Translation gives CASRPAGVSTDTQYF.

The CDR3 bases are TGTGCCAGCAGGGAGACCGGGACAGGGGGCTTAGGGGAGACCCAGTACTTC. The encoded protein is CASRETGTGGLGETQYF. The V gene is TRBV21-1, the J gene TRBJ2-5; the table's TRBD1 call for D was not verified on the DNA. TRBV21-1 represents a pseudogene. The CDR3 sequence is 17 residues long.

V gene TRBV24-1 combines with J gene TRBJ2-1; D unresolved. CDR1 is KGHDR, CDR2 SFDVKD, per germline. This CDR3 region has 13 residues. V dropped 3 bases and J dropped 2 bases, with 4 bases sitting between them. This chain's CDR3 is CATSDGPYNEQFF. CDR3 sequence (DNA): TGTGCCACCAGTGATGGGCCCTACAATGAGCAGTTCTTC.

This sequence joins TRBV30 and TRBJ2-3; no definite D call. CDR1 GTSNPN and CDR2 SVGIG come from the germline V gene (reference sequence). With 0 bases removed from V and 3 bases from J, the gap between germline ends came to 4 bases. This CDR3 is 12 amino acids long. This chain's CDR3 is CAWSVETDTQYF. The CDR3 DNA sequence: TGTGCCTGGAGTGTAGAGACAGATACGCAGTATTTT.

A single count supports this clone. The V and J genes are TRBV27 and TRBJ1-6; D is possibly TRBD1 (6 bases). Deletions cut 6 bases from V and 0 bases from J, with 15 bases between. The CDR3 runs 17 residues. The germline CDR1 and CDR2 sequences are MNHEY and SMNVEV (reference sequence). As DNA, the CDR3 is TGTGCCAGCAGAATGACAGGAGTCTACTCCTATAATTCACCCCTCCACTTT. It yields the protein CASRMTGVYSYNSPLHF.

This sequence joins TRBV9 and TRBJ2-1, with 9 bases aligning to TRBD2. The CDR3 is 14 amino acids. V dropped 3 bases and J dropped 8; count of bases not matched to a gene: 6. Per the germline V gene, CDR1 is SGDLS and CDR2 is YYNGEE. In DNA form, the CDR3 reads TGTGCCAGCAGCGGAGGGACTAGCTTCGATGAGCAGTTCTTC. It yields the protein CASSGGTSFDEQFF.

The CDR3 coding sequence is TGTGCCAGCACATGGTCAGGGTTGGGGACTGAAGCTTTCTTT. It is translated as CASTWSGLGTEAFF. The chain is built from TRBV6-5 and TRBJ1-1; D perhaps matches TRBD1 (5 bases). From germline, CDR1 is MNHEY and CDR2 SVGAGI. V shed 7 bases and J shed 5 bases, with 17 bases lying between them. This CDR3 contains 14 residues.

The genes are TRBV5-1 and TRBJ1-4; possible D gene TRBD1, 6 bases. CDR1 and CDR2 (germline): SGHRS, YFSETQ. The V and J ends lost 2 bases and 5 bases respectively, with 7 bases between them. The CDR3 is made up of 13 amino acids. In nucleotides, the CDR3 is TGCGCCAGCAGCTTCGACAGGAATGAAAAACTGTTTTTT. As protein: CASSFDRNEKLFF.

CDR3 in DNA: TGTGCCAGCAGTGAAGCGTGGGACAGACCCTACGAGCAGTACTTC. This codes for CASSEAWDRPYEQYF. The chain is built from TRBV6-1 and TRBJ2-7; 7 bases align to TRBD1. Germline V gene lookup returns CDR1 MNHNS and CDR2 SASEGT. The CDR3 totals 15 residues. V was clipped by 0 bases and J by 2 bases; unmatched bases: 4.

The rearrangement links TRBV2 to TRBJ2-7; 9 bases fit TRBD2. CDR1 is SNHLY, CDR2 FYNNEI, per germline. J was trimmed by 4 bases and V by 6 bases; bases with no gene match: 4. The CDR3 length is 13 residues. The CDR3 loop reads CASSPTSGYEQYF. Here the CDR3 DNA reads TGTGCCAGCAGCCCGACTAGCGGTTACGAGCAGTACTTC. Full variable domain (rest looked up from reference TRBV2 and TRBJ2-7): EPEVTQTPSHQVTQMGQEVILRCVPISNHLYFYWYRQILGQKVEFLVSFYNNEISEKSEIFDDQFSVERPDGSNFTLKIRSTKLEDSAMYFCASSPTSGYEQYFGPGTRLTVT.

CDR3 sequence: CASSGTSEGFRVTQYF. CDR3 DNA sequence: TGTGCCAGCAGTGGGACTAGCGAGGGATTCAGGGTGACCCAGTACTTC. The chain recombines TRBV2 with TRBJ2-5; TRBD2 agrees at 9 bases. This CDR3 is built from 16 residues. The V segment lost 4 bases and the J segment 7 bases; nucleotides outside the gene matches: 13. Germline V lookup: CDR1 SNHLY, CDR2 FYNNEI. The full variable domain, in which reference TRBV2 and TRBJ2-5 provide the parts outside the CDR3, is EPEVTQTPSHQVTQMGQEVILRCVPISNHLYFYWYRQILGQKVEFLVSFYNNEISEKSEIFDDQFSVERPDGSNFTLKIRSTKLEDSAMYFCASSGTSEGFRVTQYFGPGTRLLVL.

The V and J genes are TRBV5-1 and TRBJ2-5; 13 bases match TRBD2. CDR3 length: 17 amino acids. CDR1 is SGHRS, CDR2 YFSETQ, per germline. Trimming cost V 4 bases and J 4 bases; bases outside gene matches: 10. CDR3 nucleotides: TGCGCCAGCAGCGGAAGGACTAGCGGGAGAATCACAGAGACCCAGTACTTC. It encodes CASSGRTSGRITETQYF.

The genes are TRBV12-3 or TRBV12-4 and TRBJ2-7, with TRBD2 identical over 7 bases. The CDR3 runs 13 residues. Trimming removed 3 bases from V and 3 bases from J; junction bases left unmatched: 2. The CDR3 protein is CASSLGGSYEQYF. In DNA, the CDR3 is TGTGCCAGCAGTTTGGGCGGGAGCTACGAGCAGTACTTC.

The chain uses TRBV18 and TRBJ2-3, with D possibly TRBD2 on 5 matching bases. The CDR3 is 14 residues long. The V end lost 4 bases, the J end lost 1 base, and 9 bases lay between the germline ends. Germline CDR1 is KGHSH and CDR2 is LQKENI. CDR3 loop: CASSQTTRTDTQYF. In DNA form, the CDR3 reads TGTGCCAGCTCACAGACTACCCGCACAGATACGCAGTATTTT.

The chain recombines TRBV7-9 with TRBJ2-1; tentative D call: TRBD1 (5 bases). This CDR3 is 17 amino acids long. V lost 1 base and J 0 bases, leaving 13 bases between the germline ends. Germline V gene data show CDR1 as SEHNR and CDR2 as FQNEAQ (reference sequence). The CDR3 nucleotides are TGTGCCAGCAGCTTAGGCGCCAGACAGAGCTCCTACAATGAGCAGTTCTTC. It translates to CASSLGARQSSYNEQFF.

This rearrangement joins TRBV28 to TRBJ2-7; 8 bases agree with TRBD1. The CDR3 totals 15 residues. J lost 0 bases, V lost 3 bases, and 4 bases had no gene match. Germline-derived CDR1 and CDR2 are MDHEN and SYDVKM. CDR3 coding DNA: TGTGCCAGCAGTTTCTCCGGGACAGGCTCCTACGAGCAGTACTTC. Amino acids: CASSFSGTGSYEQYF.

This clone was counted once. V is TRBV6-2 or TRBV6-3 and J is TRBJ2-1; 14 nucleotides agree with TRBD2. The trim removed 6 bases at V and 7 bases at J, leaving 8 bases unmatched. This CDR3 is 16 amino acids long. The germline V gene encodes CDR1 MNHEY and CDR2 SVGEGT. This CDR3 reads CASRPPGLAGVNEQFF. CDR3 coding DNA: TGTGCCAGCAGACCTCCGGGACTAGCGGGAGTAAATGAGCAGTTCTTC.

The J gene is TRBJ1-6, the V gene TRBV2, with D possibly TRBD1 on 5 matching bases. This CDR3 contains 19 residues. Between the trimmed V and J ends, which lost 6 bases and 0 bases, there was a span of 21 bases. Germline V gene sequence: CDR1 SNHLY, CDR2 FYNNEI. CDR3 loop: CASSPNPPGGSSYNSPLHF. Written as DNA, the CDR3 is TGTGCCAGCAGCCCCAATCCACCTGGGGGGAGCTCCTATAATTCACCCCTCCACTTT.

The J gene is TRBJ1-2, the V gene TRBV3-1 (or the pseudogene TRBV3-2), with a tentative D call TRBD1 (6 bases). The CDR3 consists of 12 residues. V dropped 4 bases and J dropped 9 bases, with 12 bases sitting between them. Germline V gives CDR1 LGHDT, CDR2 YNNKEL (reference sequence). CDR3 bases: TGTGCCAGCAGCCCATCGCAGGGGAGCTACACCTTC. Translated, it gives CASSPSQGSYTF.

A single count supports this clone. The chain combines TRBV9 with TRBJ2-1; 12 bases line up with TRBD2. The CDR3 consists of 15 residues. Germline CDR1 and CDR2: SGDLS and YYNGEE. The V gene end was trimmed by 6 bases and the J gene end by 9 bases; junction bases not matched to a gene: 10. The CDR3 reads CASTIGTSGWGEQFF. The CDR3 nucleotides are TGTGCCAGCACCATCGGGACTAGCGGGTGGGGTGAGCAGTTCTTC.

This rearrangement joins TRBV19 to TRBJ2-2; TRBD2 matches 16 bases. Germline values: CDR1 LNHDA, CDR2 SQIVND (reference sequence). V was clipped by 11 bases and J by 1 base; unmatched bases: 13. CDR3 size: 19 residues. The CDR3: CAAEAGGTSGRVNTGELFF. In nucleotides, the CDR3 is TGTGCCGCGGAGGCGGGGGGGACTAGCGGGAGGGTGAACACCGGGGAGCTGTTTTTT.

CDR3 sequence reads: CSVDPGQSSYNEQFF. The DNA of the CDR3 is TGCAGCGTTGACCCGGGACAAAGCTCCTACAATGAGCAGTTCTTC. This rearrangement joins TRBV29-1 to TRBJ2-1, with TRBD1 as a possible D gene (6 bases). The germline V and J ends were trimmed by 3 bases and 0 bases, with 12 bases remaining between them. The CDR3 runs 15 residues. Germline V lookup: CDR1 SQVTM, CDR2 ANQGSEA.